The next 16 T cell receptor beta chains were all read from a single sample in a study of T-cell reconstitution after alpha-beta-depleted transplantation in children. The authors prepared the TCRbeta library with unique molecular identifiers. A single record per CDR3 protein comes from TCRdb applying MiXCR to the PCR reads. The repertoire holds roughly 340,000 distinct CDR3 sequences, 16% seen once, with approximately 38% in the top ten. Here the sequenced sample was PBMCs, mostly from graft donor cells, taken 360 days after TCRalphabeta/CD19-depleted stem cell transplant. The receptors stem from a male patient between 2 and 9 years old who had a stem cell transplant for acute lymphoblastic leukemia, so the T cells may come from the graft donor.

V gene TRBV14 combines with J gene TRBJ2-1; D is uncertain. Germline lookup yields CDR1 SGHDN and CDR2 FVKESK. Between the trimmed V and J ends, which lost 0 bases and 13 bases, there was a span of 10 bases. The CDR3 sequence is 12 residues long. CDR3 sequence reads: CASSQDMREQFF. CDR3 sequence (DNA): TGTGCCAGCAGCCAAGATATGCGAGAACAGTTCTTC.

V and J are TRBV30 and TRBJ2-3; D remains ambiguous. Trimming cost V 2 bases and J 6 bases, with 6 bases left between them. Germline lookup yields CDR1 GTSNPN and CDR2 SVGIG (reference sequence). The CDR3 runs 11 residues. DNA for the CDR3: TGTGCCTGGAGTACCGGGGATACGCAGTATTTT. It yields the protein CAWSTGDTQYF.

The chain carries TRBV12-3 or TRBV12-4 and TRBJ1-2; the D gene is possibly TRBD1 (6 bases). V was clipped by 1 base and J by 4 bases, with 7 bases between them. The CDR3 has 13 amino acids. CDR3 nucleotide sequence: TGTGCCAGCAGTTTAGGGGACACCTATGGCTACACCTTC. It encodes CASSLGDTYGYTF.

This chain links TRBV20-1 with TRBJ1-4, with no clear D. Trimming left V 1 base short and J 5 bases short, with 11 bases between. The CDR3 is 14 residues long. Germline V gives CDR1 DFQATT, CDR2 SNEGSKA (reference sequence). The chain's CDR3 is CSARAAGFNEKLFF. DNA of the CDR3: TGCAGTGCTAGAGCGGCGGGGTTCAATGAAAAACTGTTTTTT.

This clonotype was detected a few times. The rearrangement joins TRBV11-2 to TRBJ2-4; 7 bases match TRBD2. Trimming took 6 bases from V and 8 from J; bases not matched to a gene: 13. The CDR3 runs to 15 residues. CDR1 SGHAT and CDR2 FQNNGV come from the germline V gene. CDR3 sequence: CASSPLRGREDIQYF. The CDR3 nucleotides are TGTGCCAGCAGTCCCCTCCGAGGTCGGGAGGACATTCAGTACTTC.

With regard to this clonotype: The junction and the germline gene differ at one end; a read error may be behind it. V is TRBV29-1 and J is TRBJ2-5; the D is unclear. Germline V gene data show CDR1 as SQVTM and CDR2 as ANQGSEA. The CDR3 spans 14 residues. The CDR3 region is CSAESLGGQETQYF. The CDR3 nucleotides read TGCAGCGCTGAATCTTTGGGCGGTCAAGAGACCCAGTACTTC.

This clonotype turned up a few times. This chain uses TRBV10-1 with TRBJ2-3, with D possibly matching TRBD2 (6 bases). This CDR3 has 16 residues. Deletions cut 0 bases from V and 6 bases from J, with 16 bases between. CDR1 WNHNN and CDR2 SYGVQD come from the germline V gene (reference sequence). This chain's CDR3 is CASSESRGRERDTQYF. As DNA, the CDR3 is TGCGCCAGCAGTGAGTCGCGGGGACGGGAGCGTGATACGCAGTATTTT.

This clonotype has only a few counts. V usage is TRBV29-1 and J usage is TRBJ2-2; 12 bases line up with TRBD2. The J segment lost 5 bases and the V segment lost 2 bases, leaving 3 bases of the junction unmatched. The CDR3 loop spans 15 amino acids. CDR1 SQVTM and CDR2 ANQGSEA come from the germline V gene. The CDR3 is CSVELAGGGTGELFF. As DNA, the CDR3 is TGCAGCGTTGAACTAGCGGGAGGGGGGACCGGGGAGCTGTTTTTT.

This clonotype was counted only a few times. CDR3 residues: CASSLVWGSTDTQYF. CDR3 sequence (DNA): TGTGCCAGCAGTTTAGTGTGGGGTAGCACAGATACGCAGTATTTT. The rearrangement joins TRBV12-3 or TRBV12-4 to TRBJ2-3; D is uncertain. The CDR3 sequence is 15 residues long. With 1 base removed from V and 0 bases from J, the gap between germline ends came to 8 bases.

V and J are TRBV5-6 and TRBJ1-4; D is undetermined. V shed 0 bases and J shed 3 bases, with 9 bases lying between them. The germline CDR1 and CDR2 sequences are SGHDT and YYEEEE. The CDR3 is 15 residues long. CDR3 protein: CASSLAGLPNEKLFF. CDR3 sequence (DNA): TGTGCCAGCAGCTTGGCAGGACTGCCTAATGAAAAACTGTTTTTT.

About this clonotype: This sequence may be a read error, since a much larger clone differs from it by one base. The gene calls are TRBV28 and TRBJ1-1; no clear D. This CDR3 has 11 residues. Germline-derived CDR1 and CDR2 are MDHEN and SYDVKM. V lost 4 bases to trimming and J lost 7 bases, with 7 bases between them. DNA of the CDR3: TGTGCCAGCAGTTCCCCGGGTGAAGCTTTCTTT. Translating gives CASSSPGEAFF.

This chain uses TRBV20-1 with TRBJ2-7; D perhaps matches TRBD1 (7 bases). This CDR3 contains 14 residues. Germline V gives CDR1 DFQATT, CDR2 SNEGSKA (reference sequence). V lost 2 bases and J 3 bases, leaving 14 bases between the germline ends. The CDR3 is CSARRQGGVYEQYF. CDR3 sequence (DNA): TGCAGTGCTAGAAGACAGGGAGGAGTCTACGAGCAGTACTTC.

There are a few counts of this clonotype. This chain connects TRBV2 to TRBJ1-2, with 9 bases that match TRBD1. CDR1 and CDR2 (germline): SNHLY, FYNNEI. This CDR3 has 13 amino acids. The V and J ends lost 8 bases and 4 bases, in that order; junction bases with no gene match: 5. CDR3 coding DNA: TGTGCCAGCCGCGGGACAGGGTTCTATGGCTACACCTTC. It encodes CASRGTGFYGYTF.

In this sample, this clonotype turned up a few times. J is TRBJ2-5 and V is TRBV10-3; 8 bases fit TRBD1. The CDR3 consists of 16 residues. The trim removed 2 bases at V and 2 bases at J, leaving 7 bases unmatched. Germline V gene lookup returns CDR1 ENHRY and CDR2 SYGVKD. This CDR3 reads CAISEPGQVTQETQYF. The CDR3 bases are TGTGCCATCAGTGAGCCGGGACAGGTGACTCAAGAGACCCAGTACTTC.

The chain employs TRBV10-3 and TRBJ2-5; D is unclear. This CDR3 region has 13 residues. Between the trimmed V and J ends, which lost 4 bases and 4 bases, there was a span of 10 bases. Germline V gene data show CDR1 as ENHRY and CDR2 as SYGVKD. This CDR3 is CAISGNSRETQYF. CDR3 sequence (DNA): TGTGCCATCAGTGGCAATAGCAGAGAGACCCAGTACTTC.

This clonotype was detected a few times. V usage is TRBV11-2 and J usage is TRBJ2-1; possibly TRBD2 for D (5 bases). This CDR3 contains 16 residues. From germline, CDR1 is SGHAT and CDR2 FQNNGV. Trimming shortened V by 1 base and J by 8 bases, and 18 bases separated the two germline ends. CDR3 DNA sequence: TGTGCCAGCAGCTTAGGGAGCGGCCTGCCAGGCTATGAGCAGTTCTTC. This sequence encodes CASSLGSGLPGYEQFF.